This T cell receptor beta chain originates from a study of T cell changes during pregnancy in multiple sclerosis (dated by TCRdb to the late 2010s). With respect to the entire study: In women with multiple sclerosis, the researchers looked at how the T cell repertoire shifted as pregnancy progressed.

The CDR3 contains 18 residues, cysteine and phenylalanine counted. Only the CDR3 region is kept as DNA, spanning 54 bases read in frame from base 1. V ends up 0 bases short and J 4 bases short, with an unmatched junction base count of 12. CDR1 and CDR2 are read off the germline V gene (reference sequence) as SGHKS and YYEKEE. This clone was counted a single time. Its target antigen remains unknown. Within one base of it there is no much larger clone, and no base qualities were kept. The library was built by means of the immunoSEQ multiplex PCR assay. The source is immuneACCESS, and TCRdb retained only in-frame sequences with V and J called. Part of the clones is not carried over; for the studies checked, unresolved V genes explain less than half of this, and the remainder is unexplained. The sample has about 60,000 clones on record, about 91% of them singletons. Of the sample, roughly 0.2% falls within the top ten clones.

This sample comprised CD4+ T cells from peripheral blood mononuclear cells, obtained in the second trimester of pregnancy. The chain employs TRBV5-5 and TRBJ2-5; TRBD1 matches 10 bases in the middle. The receptor comes from a female donor with multiple sclerosis, enrolled in a pregnancy study. The DNA sequence is as follows: TGTGCCAGCAGCTTGGGGGTGTGGGGGACAGGGGAAAGAGAGACCCAGTACTTC. It translates as CASSLGVWGTGERETQYF.